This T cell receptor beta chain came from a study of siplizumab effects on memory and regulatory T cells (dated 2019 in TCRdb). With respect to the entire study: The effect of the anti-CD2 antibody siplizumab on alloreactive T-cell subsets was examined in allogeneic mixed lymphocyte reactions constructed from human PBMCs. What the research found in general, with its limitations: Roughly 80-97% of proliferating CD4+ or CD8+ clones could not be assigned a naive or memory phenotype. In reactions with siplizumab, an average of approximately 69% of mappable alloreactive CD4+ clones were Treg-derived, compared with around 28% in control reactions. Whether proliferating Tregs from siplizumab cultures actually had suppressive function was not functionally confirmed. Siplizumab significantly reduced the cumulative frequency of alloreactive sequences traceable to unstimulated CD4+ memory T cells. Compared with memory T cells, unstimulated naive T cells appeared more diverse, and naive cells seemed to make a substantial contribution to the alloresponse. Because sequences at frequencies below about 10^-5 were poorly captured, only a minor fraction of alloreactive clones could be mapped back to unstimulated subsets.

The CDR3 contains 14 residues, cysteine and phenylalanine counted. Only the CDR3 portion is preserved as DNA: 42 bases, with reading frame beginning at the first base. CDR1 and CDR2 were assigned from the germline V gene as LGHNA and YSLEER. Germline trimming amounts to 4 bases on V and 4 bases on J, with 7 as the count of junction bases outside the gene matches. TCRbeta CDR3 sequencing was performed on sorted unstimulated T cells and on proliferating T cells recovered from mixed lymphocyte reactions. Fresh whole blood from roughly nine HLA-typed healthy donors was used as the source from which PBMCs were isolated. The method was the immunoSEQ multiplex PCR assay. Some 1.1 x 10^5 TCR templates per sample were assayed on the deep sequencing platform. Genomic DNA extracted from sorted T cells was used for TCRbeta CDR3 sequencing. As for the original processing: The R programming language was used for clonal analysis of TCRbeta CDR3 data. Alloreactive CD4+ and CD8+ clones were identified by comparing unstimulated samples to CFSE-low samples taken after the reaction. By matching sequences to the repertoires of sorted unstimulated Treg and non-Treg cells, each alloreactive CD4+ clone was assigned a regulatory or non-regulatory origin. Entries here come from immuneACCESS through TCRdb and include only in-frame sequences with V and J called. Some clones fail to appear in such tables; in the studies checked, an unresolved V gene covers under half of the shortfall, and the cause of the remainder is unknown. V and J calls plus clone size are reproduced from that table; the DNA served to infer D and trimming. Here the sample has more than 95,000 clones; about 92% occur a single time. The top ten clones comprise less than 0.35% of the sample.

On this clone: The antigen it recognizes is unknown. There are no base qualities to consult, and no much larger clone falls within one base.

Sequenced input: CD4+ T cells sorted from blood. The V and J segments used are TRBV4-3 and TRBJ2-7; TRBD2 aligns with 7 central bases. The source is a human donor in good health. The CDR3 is CASSLKRESYEQYF. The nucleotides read TGCGCCAGCAGCCTCAAGCGGGAATCGTACGAGCAGTACTTC.